The 28 T cell receptor beta chains below were found in one sample sequenced in a study of beta chain features in type 1 diabetes. General study points: In all four CD4+ subsets, TCRB CDR3 length was significantly, moderately reduced in type 1 diabetes.

No antigen has been assigned to these receptors. Expressed TCRB transcripts were sequenced because the isolated RNA had all been reverse transcribed beforehand. Profiled with immunoSEQ multiplex PCR; TCRdb holds only in-frame clones, not every one. Among tens of thousands of clones listed, roughly two fifths were seen once. The sample comprised Tregs from blood. Receptor source: a man aged 25 to 40 with type 1 diabetes.

The chain carries TRBV5-1 and TRBJ2-5; D gene uncertain. Trimming cost V 4 bases and J 11 bases, with 24 bases left between them. Per germline, CDR1 SGHRS and CDR2 YFSETQ. The CDR3 totals 15 residues. The CDR3 sequence: CASSRPFVGSYGQYF. The CDR3 DNA is TGCGCCAGCAGCCGGCCATTCGTCGGCTCCTACGGGCAGTACTTC.

The chain is built from TRBV6-6 and TRBJ2-5; 9 nucleotides match TRBD2. The DNA end is more similar to TRBJ2-7, so the J call may be wrong. This CDR3 contains 16 residues. Germline-derived CDR1 and CDR2 are MNHNY and SVGAGI (reference sequence). The CDR3 coding sequence is TGTGCCAGCAGTTACCCGAGGGTAGCGGGAGTCTACGAGCAGTACTTC. Its protein is CASSYPRVAGVYEQYF.

This clone occurred a few times. The chain employs TRBV7-2 and TRBJ2-2; maybe TRBD1 (6 bases). The CDR3 length is 13 residues. V was shortened by 4 bases and J by 6 bases, with 9 bases between the two germline ends. The germline V gene encodes CDR1 SGHTA and CDR2 FQGNSA. The CDR3 loop is CASSWTVSGELFF. Written as DNA, the CDR3 is TGTGCCAGCAGCTGGACAGTTTCCGGGGAGCTGTTTTTT.

V and J are TRBV27 and TRBJ2-7, with TRBD2 matching over 7 bases. CDR1 and CDR2 (germline): MNHEY, SMNVEV (reference sequence). This CDR3 is 14 amino acids long. With 1 base clipped from V and 5 bases from J, the junction kept 5 bases outside the gene matches. CDR3 loop: CASSLLAGAHEQYF. The CDR3 DNA follows: TGTGCCAGCAGTTTATTGGCGGGAGCCCACGAGCAGTACTTC.

V and J are TRBV10-3 and TRBJ2-7; TRBD1 aligns across 7 bases. Per germline, CDR1 ENHRY and CDR2 SYGVKD. The trim removed 0 bases at V and 6 bases at J, leaving 5 bases unmatched. The CDR3 totals 14 residues. This chain's CDR3 is CAISESNRGREQYF. As DNA, the CDR3 is TGTGCCATCAGTGAGTCGAACAGGGGTCGCGAGCAGTACTTC.

The chain recombines TRBV28 with TRBJ2-1; TRBD2 matches 10 bases. The CDR3 has 14 residues. The J segment lost 10 bases and the V segment lost 3 bases, leaving 6 bases of the junction unmatched. Per the germline V gene, CDR1 is MDHEN and CDR2 is SYDVKM. CDR3 DNA: TGTGCCAGCAGTTTGGGGCTAGCGGGAGTAGAGCAGTTCTTC. Its protein product is CASSLGLAGVEQFF.

The chain employs TRBV6-1 and TRBJ2-7; the match to TRBD1 covers 7 bases. After removal of 8 bases from V and 5 bases from J, the junction contained 9 bases not matched to a gene. CDR3 length: 13 amino acids. Germline CDR1 reads MNHNS; CDR2 reads SASEGT. In DNA form, the CDR3 reads TGTGCCAGCCTAGGACAGGTCTTCCACGAGCAGTACTTC. Translation: CASLGQVFHEQYF.

This clone turned up a few times. The chain has TRBV5-1 and TRBJ2-1, with D tentatively TRBD1 (6 bases). Trimming took 2 bases from V and 6 from J, leaving 6 bases between them. Looked up from germline, CDR1 is SGHRS and CDR2 is YFSETQ. The CDR3 is 12 amino acids. DNA for the CDR3: TGCGCCAGCAGCTTACAGGGCAATGAGCAGTTCTTC. Translating gives CASSLQGNEQFF.

This clone was recorded a few times. The chain employs TRBV5-1 and TRBJ1-2; D perhaps matches TRBD1 (5 bases). This CDR3 has 13 amino acids. CDR1 and CDR2 from the germline V gene are SGHRS and YFSETQ. Trimming shortened V by 0 bases and J by 2 bases, and 5 bases separated the two germline ends. The CDR3 here is CASSLAGNYGYTF. The DNA of the CDR3 is TGCGCCAGCAGCTTGGCAGGGAACTATGGCTACACCTTC.

This clone was counted between two and nine times. The J gene is TRBJ2-7, the V gene TRBV5-1, with 7 bases lining up with TRBD2. CDR3 size: 15 residues. With 1 base clipped from V and 6 bases from J, the junction kept 10 bases outside the gene matches. Germline V CDR1 and CDR2: SGHRS, YFSETQ. DNA of the CDR3: TGCGCCAGCAGCTTGATGGCGGGAGCCGGAGGCGAGCAGTACTTC. This codes for CASSLMAGAGGEQYF.

The chain employs TRBV6-5 and TRBJ2-2; D is perhaps TRBD1 (5 bases). Trimming left V 2 bases short and J 5 bases short, with 12 bases between. This CDR3 region has 15 residues. Germline V lookup: CDR1 MNHEY, CDR2 SVGAGI. The CDR3 coding sequence is TGTGCCAGCAGTTACGGATGGGCAGGGACCGGGGAGCTGTTTTTT. It encodes CASSYGWAGTGELFF.

Turning to this clone: A much larger clone is a single base away; this may be a read error. This chain connects TRBV4-2 to TRBJ2-2, with D possibly matching TRBD2 (6 bases). The CDR3 is made up of 15 amino acids. The V gene lost 1 base and the J gene lost 3 bases, with 9 bases spanning the gap. From germline, CDR1 is LGHNA and CDR2 YNFKEQ. CDR3 amino acids: CASSQAGVDTGELFF. In DNA form, the CDR3 reads TGTGCCAGCAGCCAAGCGGGAGTGGACACCGGGGAGCTGTTTTTT.

V usage is TRBV6-5 and J usage is TRBJ2-3; D call uncertain. The germline CDR1 and CDR2 sequences are MNHEY and SVGAGI. Trimming cost V 1 base and J 11 bases, with 13 bases left between them. The length of the CDR3 is 13 residues. Here the CDR3 reads CASSYFPPPGQYF. CDR3 in DNA: TGTGCCAGCAGTTACTTTCCCCCCCCGGGGCAGTATTTT.

The chain has TRBV28 and TRBJ2-2; TRBD2 matches at 16 bases. The CDR3 is 17 residues long. The V gene end was trimmed by 4 bases and the J gene end by 6 bases; junction bases not matched to a gene: 5. Germline V gene data show CDR1 as MDHEN and CDR2 as SYDVKM. The CDR3 spells CASSSPGTSGRAGELFF. CDR3 sequence (DNA): TGTGCCAGCAGTTCCCCCGGGACTAGCGGGAGGGCCGGGGAGCTGTTTTTT. The complete variable domain, with remaining parts taken from reference TRBV28 and TRBJ2-2, reads DVKVTQSSRYLVKRTGEKVFLECVQDMDHENMFWYRQDPGLGLRLIYFSYDVKMKEKGDIPEGYSVSREKKERFSLILESASTNQTSMYLCASSSPGTSGRAGELFFGEGSRLTVL.

This clone was seen repeatedly, ten times or more. The V gene is TRBV30, the J gene TRBJ2-3, with D possibly TRBD2 on 6 matching bases. Germline V lookup: CDR1 GTSNPN, CDR2 SVGIG (reference sequence). V was pared by 5 bases and J by 3 bases, with 12 bases between. CDR3 size: 13 residues. The CDR3 loop is CAWSAGQTDTQYF. DNA of the CDR3: TGTGCCTGGTCAGCGGGCCAAACAGATACGCAGTATTTT. The entire variable domain, with the rest obtained from reference TRBV30 and TRBJ2-3, is as follows: SQTIHQWPATLVQPVGSPLSLECTVEGTSNPNLYWYRQAAGRGLQLLFYSVGIGQISSEVPQNLSASRPQDRQFILSSKKLLLSDSGFYLCAWSAGQTDTQYFGPGTRLTVL.

This chain joins TRBV6-6 and TRBJ2-1; D may be TRBD2 (6 bases). Germline values: CDR1 MNHNY, CDR2 SVGAGI (reference sequence). The V end was cut by 0 bases, the J end by 5 bases, with 11 bases between. The CDR3 totals 15 residues. CDR3 sequence reads: CASSYSPGTDNEQFF. CDR3 coding DNA: TGTGCCAGCAGTTACTCCCCTGGGACTGACAATGAGCAGTTCTTC.

This clone turned up a few times. V gene TRBV7-2 combines with J gene TRBJ1-1; 7 bases agree with TRBD1. The germline V gene has CDR1 SGHTA and CDR2 FQGNSA. With V trimmed by 5 bases and J by 0 bases, 6 bases remained unmatched. CDR3 length equals 15 residues. The CDR3 DNA follows: TGTGCCAGCAGCCTCCTCAGGGGGATGAACACTGAAGCTTTCTTT. This sequence encodes CASSLLRGMNTEAFF. The full variable domain, with the rest looked up from reference TRBV7-2 and TRBJ1-1, is GAGVSQSPSNKVTEKGKDVELRCDPISGHTALYWYRQSLGQGLEFLIYFQGNSAPDKSGLPSDRFSAERTGGSVSTLTIQRTQQEDSAVYLCASSLLRGMNTEAFFGQGTRLTVV.

The chain joins TRBV7-9 to TRBJ2-1, with no clear D. The CDR3 is 14 residues long. V dropped 2 bases and J dropped 8 bases, with 13 bases sitting between them. CDR1 SEHNR and CDR2 FQNEAQ come from the germline V gene (reference sequence). CDR3 bases: TGTGCCAGCAGCTTACAGGCCAACGTGGATGAGCAGTTCTTC. This sequence encodes CASSLQANVDEQFF.

This chain joins TRBV2 and TRBJ2-5; a weak D match, TRBD2 (6 bases). V was clipped by 7 bases and J by 4 bases, with 10 bases between them. Germline CDR1 is SNHLY and CDR2 is FYNNEI. The CDR3 spans 12 residues. This CDR3 is CASTTSLETQYF. DNA of the CDR3: TGTGCCAGCACGACTAGTTTAGAGACCCAGTACTTC.

The J gene is TRBJ2-6, the V gene TRBV5-4; D is perhaps TRBD2 (6 bases). CDR1 SGHNT and CDR2 YYREEE come from the germline V gene (reference sequence). V was clipped by 0 bases and J by 0 bases, with 10 bases between them. The CDR3 has 17 amino acids. CDR3 nucleotide sequence: TGTGCCAGCAGCTTGGCCGGAGGGGTCTCTGGGGCCAACGTCCTGACTTTC. Translating it yields CASSLAGGVSGANVLTF.

The table lists this clone with a few counts. V usage is TRBV2 and J usage is TRBJ2-7; 10 bases agree with TRBD2. The V gene's germline CDR1 is SNHLY and CDR2 FYNNEI. Unmatched junction bases numbered 1, after V lost 8 bases and J lost 0 bases. The CDR3 has 13 residues. The CDR3 here is CASGTSVSYEQYF. CDR3 DNA sequence: TGTGCCAGCGGGACTAGCGTCTCCTACGAGCAGTACTTC.

This clone turned up a few times. The gene calls are TRBV7-2 and TRBJ2-2; maybe TRBD2 (7 bases). V lost 5 bases to trimming and J lost 5 bases, with 15 bases between them. The germline CDR1 and CDR2 sequences are SGHTA and FQGNSA. This CDR3 is 15 amino acids long. The CDR3 coding sequence is TGTGCCAGCAGCCAGGCGGGGGCCTCGACCGGGGAGCTGTTTTTT. It encodes CASSQAGASTGELFF.

In DNA form, the CDR3 reads TGTGCCAGTAGCCTAGGGGGGGCGTATTTGGCCAAAAACATTCAGTACTTC. Translation gives CASSLGGAYLAKNIQYF. The V call is TRBV19, the J call TRBJ2-4, with TRBD2 as a possible D gene (7 bases). Germline CDR1 is LNHDA and CDR2 is SQIVND (reference sequence). With 6 bases removed from V and 1 base from J, the gap between germline ends came to 19 bases. CDR3 size: 17 residues.

CDR3 DNA: TGCAGCGTTGAAGCGGGAGCCAAAAACATTCAGTACTTC. Amino acid sequence: CSVEAGAKNIQYF. This chain connects TRBV29-1 to TRBJ2-4; no reliable D call. Trimming left V 1 base short and J 0 bases short, with 4 bases between. The CDR3 length is 13 residues. The germline V gene has CDR1 SQVTM and CDR2 ANQGSEA.

The chain has TRBV7-9 and TRBJ1-5, with TRBD1 matching 10 bases. The ends lost 5 bases at V and 4 bases at J; junction bases unmatched: 8. The CDR3 loop spans 16 amino acids. CDR1 and CDR2 (germline): SEHNR, FQNEAQ (reference sequence). The CDR3 nucleotides are TGTGCCAGCAGCCCTACATCGGACAGGGGGAATCAGCCCCAGCATTTT. It translates to CASSPTSDRGNQPQHF.

CDR3 bases: TGTGCCAGCTCAAACTCCGGGACAGGGTTTGTTCGGAATGAAAAACTGTTTTTT. This sequence encodes CASSNSGTGFVRNEKLFF. This chain uses TRBV18 with TRBJ1-4; 9 bases agree with TRBD1. With V trimmed by 5 bases and J by 5 bases, 15 bases remained unmatched. The CDR3 contains 18 residues. The germline V gene has CDR1 KGHSH and CDR2 LQKENI.

This clone was recorded a few times. The genes are TRBV5-1 and TRBJ2-2; 8 bases map to TRBD1. V trimming: 0 bases; J trimming: 4 bases; junction bases outside the gene matches: 5. CDR3 length equals 16 residues. CDR1 is SGHRS, CDR2 YFSETQ, per germline. The CDR3 nucleotides read TGCGCCAGCAGCTTGGCCCCGGACAGGGTCACCGGGGAGCTGTTTTTT. It is translated as CASSLAPDRVTGELFF.

The chain is built from TRBV27 and TRBJ2-1; 7 bases are a match to TRBD2. The V segment lost 6 bases and the J segment 3 bases; nucleotides outside the gene matches: 26. Germline V gene data show CDR1 as MNHEY and CDR2 as SMNVEV (reference sequence). The length of the CDR3 is 21 residues. The CDR3 DNA reads as TGTGCCAGCAGGGATTTATATTCGGGGCCTAGCGGTAGTGGGTACTACAATGAGCAGTTCTTC. Amino acid sequence: CASRDLYSGPSGSGYYNEQFF.